These 9 T cell receptor beta chains came from one sample sequenced in a study of STAT5B mutations in CD4+ large granular lymphocyte leukemia (dated by TCRdb to between 2021 and 2024). Receptor libraries were prepared by the immunoSEQ multiplex PCR assay. TCRdb took this table from immuneACCESS and kept in-frame rearrangements with V and J called. Such tables lack part of the clones; where checked against another copy, unresolved V genes explain under half of the gap, and the rest is unexplained. In this sample the table shows approximately 40,000 clones, roughly 80% of which occur a single time. The biggest ten clones account for 0.35% of the sample. Sample: CD4+ T cells from blood buffy coats. Receptors originate from a human donor in good health.

The rearrangement joins TRBV7-9 to TRBJ2-7; TRBD1 aligns across 10 bases. Germline lookup yields CDR1 SEHNR and CDR2 FQNEAQ (reference sequence). J was trimmed by 5 bases and V by 4 bases; bases with no gene match: 11. CDR3 size: 16 residues. Here the CDR3 reads CASSSNSGQGSNEQYF. The CDR3 nucleotides are TGTGCCAGCAGCTCTAACTCGGGACAGGGGAGTAACGAGCAGTACTTC.

The chain joins TRBV4-3 to TRBJ1-6, with TRBD1 as a possible D gene (5 bases). With 0 bases removed from V and 9 bases from J, the gap between germline ends came to 12 bases. The CDR3 is 15 amino acids. CDR1 is LGHNA, CDR2 YSLEER, per germline. The CDR3 sequence is CASSQDGQGRSPLHF. The CDR3 nucleotides read TGCGCCAGCAGCCAAGACGGGCAGGGCCGTTCACCCCTCCACTTT.

The rearrangement joins TRBV2 to TRBJ1-5, with D possibly being TRBD1 (6 bases). CDR1 SNHLY and CDR2 FYNNEI come from the germline V gene. Trimming took off 6 bases at V and 4 bases at J, with 16 bases between the two ends. This CDR3 contains 15 residues. The CDR3 protein is CASRWETGYNQPQHF. DNA for the CDR3: TGTGCCAGCAGGTGGGAGACAGGATATAATCAGCCCCAGCATTTT.

The chain couples TRBV27 to TRBJ1-1; possibly TRBD1 for D (6 bases). The length of the CDR3 is 15 residues. Between the trimmed V and J ends, which lost 1 base and 4 bases, there was a span of 13 bases. Per the germline V gene, CDR1 is MNHEY and CDR2 is SMNVEV (reference sequence). The CDR3 sequence is CASSLYQGRSTEAFF. The CDR3 region has the DNA TGTGCCAGCAGTTTATACCAGGGGCGCAGCACTGAAGCTTTCTTT.

The chain carries TRBV19 and TRBJ2-1; D is unresolved. From germline, CDR1 is LNHDA and CDR2 SQIVND (reference sequence). CDR3 length: 16 residues. V was shortened by 5 bases and J by 5 bases, with 19 bases between the two germline ends. The CDR3 DNA reads TGTGCCAGTAGTCCTCCCGGTCGTGGGAAAAACAATGAGCAGTTCTTC. Translated: CASSPPGRGKNNEQFF.

The chain links TRBV6-5 to TRBJ2-7, with TRBD2 matching over 7 bases. Germline lookup yields CDR1 MNHEY and CDR2 SVGAGI. Trimming removed 5 bases from V and 7 bases from J; junction bases left unmatched: 8. This CDR3 comprises 13 residues. The CDR3: CASSSGVGGEQYF. In DNA form, the CDR3 reads TGTGCCAGCAGTAGTGGGGTGGGAGGGGAGCAGTACTTC.

V gene TRBV19 combines with J gene TRBJ2-7, with 9 bases lining up with TRBD1. The CDR3 is made up of 14 amino acids. Germline V gives CDR1 LNHDA, CDR2 SQIVND (reference sequence). V was pared by 5 bases and J by 4 bases, with 6 bases of the junction left unmatched. The CDR3 bases are TGTGCCAGTAGTGTTACAGGGGGCGCGTACGAGCAGTACTTC. Its protein product is CASSVTGGAYEQYF.

The V and J genes are TRBV7-9 and TRBJ2-5; D perhaps matches TRBD1 (6 bases). V was clipped by 4 bases and J by 0 bases, with 9 bases between them. The CDR3 is 14 amino acids. Germline assignment: CDR1 SEHNR and CDR2 FQNEAQ (reference sequence). CDR3 coding DNA: TGTGCCAGCAGCTCAAGGACAGACCAAGAGACCCAGTACTTC. Protein product: CASSSRTDQETQYF.

The CDR3 DNA sequence: TGTGCCAGCAGCAGCGGACAGGGCAGCACAGATACGCAGTATTTT. It specifies CASSSGQGSTDTQYF. This chain uses TRBV5-6 with TRBJ2-3, with 8 positions matching TRBD1. CDR1 SGHDT and CDR2 YYEEEE come from the germline V gene. Germline trimming cut 4 bases from V and 0 bases from J; bases unmatched to any gene: 4. This CDR3 spans 15 amino acids.